This T cell receptor (beta chain) originates from a study of cytomegalovirus exposure and HLA in healthy donors. Germline V gives CDR1 SGHRS, CDR2 YFSETQ. V was pared by 1 base and J by 2 bases, with 9 bases of the junction left unmatched. CDR3 size: 18 residues. PCR used 60 Vbeta primers and 13 Jbeta primers. Clones were sequenced by immunoSEQ multiplex PCR, and TCRdb holds only the in-frame ones, with some missing. Seen here are fewer than 250,000 clones, 60% to 80% observed once, and the top ten hold 1.8%. This sequence originates from a male donor in good health and CMV-seronegative. The sequencing input was PBMCs. The chain links TRBV5-1 to TRBJ2-2, with 9 bases aligning to TRBD1. The CDR3 sequence: CASSLYSRTGVNTGELFF. The DNA of the CDR3 is TGCGCCAGCAGCTTGTATAGCAGGACAGGGGTAAACACCGGGGAGCTGTTTTTT. The full variable domain, rest sourced from reference TRBV5-1 and TRBJ2-2, is KAGVTQTPRYLIKTRGQQVTLSCSPISGHRSVSWYQQTPGQGLQFLFEYFSETQRNKGNFPGRFSGRQFSNSRSEMNVSTLELGDSALYLCASSLYSRTGVNTGELFFGEGSRLTVL.